Listed here is a single T cell receptor beta chain. This sample was taken from a study of blood T cell repertoires in COVID-19. Whole-study context: From the United States, Italy and Spain came samples of acute and convalescent COVID-19. Sources were T cells, B-cell-depleted T cells, or PBMCs; the material itself was cDNA or gDNA.

Per the study methods: Reference gene primer amplification in the assay estimated nucleated cell counts. Libraries were prepared by immunoSEQ multiplex PCR; TCRdb keeps only in-frame clonotypes and omits some of them. That table supplies the V and J calls and clone size; D and trimming were determined from the DNA. The repertoire consists of roughly 250,000 clones, with 83% occurring once and the leading ten covering 5.5%. CDR3 size: 16 residues. From germline, CDR1 is SGDLS and CDR2 YYNGEE. The V gene end was trimmed by 4 bases and the J gene end by 6 bases; junction bases not matched to a gene: 12.

The origin of this receptor is a human donor in a cohort sampled during active COVID-19. The specimen sequenced was peripheral blood. The chain links TRBV9 to TRBJ2-7, with 11 bases aligning to TRBD2. DNA of the CDR3: TGTGCCAGCAGCACTCGGGGACTAGCGGAATACGCCGAGCAGTACTTC. Translated, it gives CASSTRGLAEYAEQYF.